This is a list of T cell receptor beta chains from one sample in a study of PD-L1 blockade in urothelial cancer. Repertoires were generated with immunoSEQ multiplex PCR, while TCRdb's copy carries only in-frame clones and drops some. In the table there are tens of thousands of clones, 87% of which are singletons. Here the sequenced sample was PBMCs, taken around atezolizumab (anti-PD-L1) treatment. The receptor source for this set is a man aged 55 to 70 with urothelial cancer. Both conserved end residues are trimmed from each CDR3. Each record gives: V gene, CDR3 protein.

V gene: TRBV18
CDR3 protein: ASSPGPGATYEQY

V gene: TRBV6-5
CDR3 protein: ATRTGVSHGYT

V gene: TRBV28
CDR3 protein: ASSLTGTGDDTEAF

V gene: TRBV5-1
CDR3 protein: ASSRGTSGGNTQY

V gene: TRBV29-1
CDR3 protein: SGRNEQGEGSYNEQF

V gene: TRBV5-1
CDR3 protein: ASSLDGLNTEAF

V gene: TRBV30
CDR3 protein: AWRPGTVLSSYEQY

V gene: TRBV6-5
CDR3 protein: ASSPQGPSTDTQY

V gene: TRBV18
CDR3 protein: ASSRIPGQRNYEQY

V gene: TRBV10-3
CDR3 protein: AISTGQSTDTQY

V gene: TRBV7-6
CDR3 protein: ASSFAGETQY

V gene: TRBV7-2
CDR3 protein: ASSLAGTSVQY

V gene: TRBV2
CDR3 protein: ASSGGGTSSPLH

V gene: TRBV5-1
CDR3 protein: ASSPFGGEGYGYT

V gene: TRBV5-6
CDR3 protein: ASSLAGTDTQY

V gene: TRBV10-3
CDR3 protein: ATRTGGANQPQH

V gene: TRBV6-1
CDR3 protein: ASSLRTGATYEQY

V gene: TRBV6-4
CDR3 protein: ASSPGVVGYGYT

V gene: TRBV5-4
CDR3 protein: ASSQTGTEGNTIY

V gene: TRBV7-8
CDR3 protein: ASSRTSAETQY

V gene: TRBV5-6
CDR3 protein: ASSWTGLNYGYT

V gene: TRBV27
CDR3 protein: ASSGRTGGKWEQY

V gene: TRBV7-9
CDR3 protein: ASSLALTAFNEKLF

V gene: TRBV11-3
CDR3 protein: ASSVGQGYNEQF

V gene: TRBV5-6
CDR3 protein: ASSRDWTSGGDQETQY

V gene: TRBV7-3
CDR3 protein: ASGLGTGGLTEAF

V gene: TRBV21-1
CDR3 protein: ASSPRLRTLISNQPQH

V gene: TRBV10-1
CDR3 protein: ASSEGRAGVQF

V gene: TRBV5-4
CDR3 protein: ASSLDRGYTEAF

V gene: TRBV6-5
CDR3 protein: ASTDGVGSGNTIY

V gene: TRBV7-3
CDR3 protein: ASSSGTSGGAGYNEQF

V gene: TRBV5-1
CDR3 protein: ASSSGQGGNTIY

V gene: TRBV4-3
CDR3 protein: ASSQAGKAYEQY

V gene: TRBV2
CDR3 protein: ASTEGAPL

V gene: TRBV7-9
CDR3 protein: ASSSTSGGTFTDTQY

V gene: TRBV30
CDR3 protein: AWRPPPGGGPYEQY

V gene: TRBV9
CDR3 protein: ASSDDMSSYNEQF

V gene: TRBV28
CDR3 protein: ASSLLRGQETQY

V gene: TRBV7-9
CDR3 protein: ASSTRQQRNEKLF

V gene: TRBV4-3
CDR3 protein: ASSQTQGSNQPQH

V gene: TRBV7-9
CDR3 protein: ASRTAPSRTGELF

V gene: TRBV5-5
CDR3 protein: ASSWDRGRTEAF

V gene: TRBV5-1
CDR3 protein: ASSAAAPYNEQF

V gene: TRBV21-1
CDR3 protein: ASSKNGGERDQPQH

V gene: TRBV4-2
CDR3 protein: ASSQGDRGAANEKLF

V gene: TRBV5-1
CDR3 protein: ASSWTSGGAANEQF

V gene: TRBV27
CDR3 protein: ASSLYRRNTEAF

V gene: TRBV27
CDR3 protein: ASSFSSGGHTDTQY

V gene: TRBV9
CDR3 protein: ASSPRLAGGPGGTGELF